This is a list of T cell receptor beta chains from one sample in a study of blood T cell repertoires in COVID-19. Generated by immunoSEQ multiplex PCR, the TCRdb table keeps only in-frame clones and is missing some. Here the sample spans around 80,000 clones, approximately 78% being singletons. Sequences were obtained from peripheral blood. The receptors derive from a human donor in a cohort sampled during active COVID-19. CDR3s leave out the opening cysteine and the closing phenylalanine or tryptophan. The order of the fields is CDR3 length, J gene, V gene, clone size, CDR3 protein. Expanded clones are given a class, and other clones once, few, many or no size at all.

>13|TRBJ1-1|TRBV5-1|NA
ASSFRDRVRDEAF
>12|TRBJ2-2|TRBV19|few
ASARQAGTGELF
>12|TRBJ1-5|TRBV19|NA
ASSIWDRPGAQH
>11|TRBJ2-5|TRBV7-8|once
ASSFAGSETQY
>11|TRBJ2-7|TRBV27|NA
ASSLRQSYEQY
>13|TRBJ2-7|TRBV29-1|NA
SVEAPTGGPYEQY
>13|TRBJ2-5|TRBV7-2|NA
ASSLALAGGETQY
>12|TRBJ2-1|TRBV20-1|NA
SASASGGYNEQF
>12|TRBJ2-2|TRBV7-8|NA
ASSLAWGAGELF
>13|TRBJ2-2|TRBV7-2|NA
ASSYRDRNTGELF
>12|TRBJ2-5|TRBV5-6|few
ASSFPTGLETQY
>13|TRBJ1-5|TRBV5-1|once
ASSLYGQDNQPQH
>15|TRBJ1-3|TRBV9|NA
ASSVGGQPFSGNTIY
>13|TRBJ2-1|TRBV6-4|NA
ASSEQGAGYNEQF
>13|TRBJ1-2|TRBV5-4|NA
ASSRLDRVNYGYT
>11|TRBJ1-1|TRBV6-6|few
ASSFWQNTEAF
>12|TRBJ2-2|TRBV6-4|NA
ASSVDRNTGELF
>9|TRBJ1-2|TRBV9|NA
ASSGLYGYT
>18|TRBJ2-7|TRBV21-1|NA
ATPKEGDGSPSPIYYEQY
>12|TRBJ2-2|TRBV27|NA
ASSYLSATGELF
>13|TRBJ2-1|TRBV5-1|once
ASSRGLLNYNEQF
>12|TRBJ1-1|TRBV30|NA
AWSLGRAPPEAF